This is a list of T cell receptor beta chains from one sample in a study of T cell repertoires in cytomegalovirus infection. One entry per CDR3 protein results from TCRdb running MiXCR on the reads. Here the sample spans 360,000 or so distinct CDR3 sequences, 34% being singletons. Antigens for these TCRs are unknown. This sample comprised cultured PBMCs, obtained from culture after CMV antigen stimulation. Every receptor here comes from a human donor in good health (CMV status not recorded). Some clones in this sample may be carry-over from other donors' samples. The conserved cysteine and the conserved F or W are not part of the CDR3 here. A D gene is named only where the DNA matches it firmly.

TRBV7-2	.	TRBJ2-2	ASSLGPGRTGELF
TRBV6-2/TRBV6-3	.	TRBJ2-7	ASSKTVPFYEQY
TRBV7-2	TRBD2	TRBJ2-2	ASSLGLAGAVGELF
TRBV20-1	TRBD1	TRBJ2-5	SARQTGGRETQY
TRBV7-2	TRBD2	TRBJ2-7	ASSQWTSGSSYEQY
TRBV7-3	.	TRBJ1-1	ASSRGAEAF
TRBV7-2	.	TRBJ2-1	ASSLTGTRSSYNEQF
TRBV7-8	.	TRBJ1-5	ASSLRTNSNQPQH
TRBV7-2	.	TRBJ2-1	ASSLDSNLLYNEQF
TRBV12-3/TRBV12-4	TRBD1	TRBJ2-1	ASSPPPGGAYNEQF
TRBV4-3	TRBD2	TRBJ2-1	ASSQSTSGYNEQF
TRBV14	.	TRBJ1-1	ASSRQLEAF
TRBV10-2	.	TRBJ1-5	ASSGGANNQPQH
TRBV12-3/TRBV12-4	TRBD1	TRBJ1-2	ASSWGQGDGYT
TRBV19	.	TRBJ2-2	ASISTGAANTGELF
TRBV7-2	.	TRBJ2-5	ASSLTPTQETQY
TRBV4-1	.	TRBJ2-5	ASSLSGRDRGTQY
TRBV7-2	TRBD2	TRBJ2-3	ASSDRLAGGVTDTQY
TRBV7-3	TRBD2	TRBJ2-3	ASSPGTMSNTQY
TRBV7-2	.	TRBJ1-2	ASSPDGRGYNYGYT
TRBV10-3	.	TRBJ2-5	AISPTTGSQETQY
TRBV7-2	TRBD1	TRBJ1-3	ASSPTGGSGNTIY
TRBV7-2	.	TRBJ1-5	ASSLEGLGNQPQH
TRBV7-2	TRBD2	TRBJ2-1	ASSISGRASDEQF
TRBV4-1	.	TRBJ2-1	ASSSMLASNEQF
TRBV2	.	TRBJ1-5	ASSETEGGPQH
TRBV6-1	.	TRBJ1-1	ASWKVVETEAF
TRBV20-1	TRBD2	TRBJ2-7	SALGLARAYEQY
TRBV2	.	TRBJ2-2	ASSEALRLPTGELF
TRBV12-3/TRBV12-4	.	TRBJ2-1	ASSLSDGYNEQF
TRBV12-3/TRBV12-4	.	TRBJ2-1	ASRLTTANEQF
TRBV11-2	.	TRBJ2-2	ASSCLVESELTGELF
TRBV19	TRBD1	TRBJ1-2	ASSIAGGSYGYT
TRBV7-9	TRBD2	TRBJ2-3	ASSPGLAQTMADTQY
TRBV27	TRBD1	TRBJ1-5	ASSLRQGMGNQPQH
TRBV28	.	TRBJ2-1	ASIGAWAYNEQF
TRBV19	.	TRBJ2-7	ASSNTGLIYEQY
TRBV2	TRBD2	TRBJ2-3	ASSQLLLAGAKDTQY
TRBV28	.	TRBJ2-7	ASSLWGMTVVTEQY
TRBV11-2	TRBD2	TRBJ2-1	ASSGSGRGNEQF
TRBV29-1	.	TRBJ1-2	SVGSAGRYT
TRBV27	.	TRBJ2-7	ASSLSGVPLYEQY
TRBV25-1	.	TRBJ1-4	ASRDRSTNEKLF
TRBV6-2/TRBV6-3	TRBD1	TRBJ1-5	ASRFRTGGVDDQPQH
TRBV12-3/TRBV12-4	.	TRBJ1-2	ASSRTSLSYGYT
TRBV6-6	TRBD2	TRBJ2-1	ASSGRLAGVYNEQF
TRBV7-2	.	TRBJ2-1	ASSLNADVSYNEQF
TRBV4-1	.	TRBJ2-7	ASSWQPDSYEQY
TRBV10-3	.	TRBJ2-2	AIGEWDTGELF
TRBV7-8	.	TRBJ1-1	ASGRDPNTEAF
TRBV18	.	TRBJ1-5	ASSPGISNQPQH
TRBV6-6	.	TRBJ2-7	ASSSPGEQY
TRBV20-1	TRBD1	TRBJ1-2	SASLTGAYGYT
TRBV7-2	.	TRBJ2-3	ASTILNTQY
TRBV4-1	TRBD1	TRBJ2-7	ASSQERAGGGYEQY
TRBV19	.	TRBJ1-1	ASKGRLGAF
TRBV4-1	.	TRBJ2-7	ASSPGQISYEQY
TRBV7-9	.	TRBJ1-2	ASSSGRSSGPL
TRBV7-8	.	TRBJ1-1	ASSKQGLGTEAF
TRBV19	TRBD2	TRBJ2-5	ASSAKTSGSFETQY